This T cell receptor (beta chain) was documented in a study of blood T cell repertoires in COVID-19. This clone has just one count. While infection was still active, Seattle patients were enrolled and then followed longitudinally. Trimming left V 4 bases short and J 2 bases short, with 9 bases between. This CDR3 has 14 residues. The V gene's germline CDR1 is LNHDA and CDR2 SQIVND (reference sequence). This table comes from immunoSEQ multiplex PCR, and its TCRdb copy is limited to in-frame clones, with some not included. The sample lists 200,000 to 300,000 clones, around 87% seen once, with approximately 5.3% in the top ten.

This receptor was identified in a woman aged 55-70 years with COVID-19, enrolled during active disease. Sequencing used peripheral blood. The V gene is TRBV19, the J gene TRBJ1-5; no firm D call. In DNA form, the CDR3 reads TGTGCCAGTAGTAACCGGGAGGGCAATCAGCCCCAGCATTTT. Encoded protein: CASSNREGNQPQHF.